This T cell receptor (beta chain) stems from a study of blood T cell repertoires in COVID-19. This CDR3 has 19 residues. The J segment lost 4 bases and the V segment lost 3 bases, leaving 15 bases of the junction unmatched. Germline CDR1 and CDR2: LGHDT and YNNKEL (reference sequence). Source study methods: Reference gene primer amplification gave nucleated cell count estimates. Here immunoSEQ multiplex PCR was the method, and the copy in TCRdb shows in-frame clones only, minus some. V and J calls and clone size come straight from that table; D and trimming were deduced from the DNA. The data show 300,000 to 400,000 clones, approximately 90% seen once. This clone was seen a handful of times.

Material for sequencing was peripheral blood. V usage is TRBV3-1 (or the pseudogene TRBV3-2) and J usage is TRBJ1-2; TRBD1 matches at 12 bases. The sequence derives from a woman under 30 who had recovered from COVID-19. CDR3 protein: CASSHAGQGAVIRSYGYTF. The CDR3 nucleotides are TGTGCCAGCAGCCACGCGGGACAGGGGGCCGTAATCAGGAGCTATGGCTACACCTTC.